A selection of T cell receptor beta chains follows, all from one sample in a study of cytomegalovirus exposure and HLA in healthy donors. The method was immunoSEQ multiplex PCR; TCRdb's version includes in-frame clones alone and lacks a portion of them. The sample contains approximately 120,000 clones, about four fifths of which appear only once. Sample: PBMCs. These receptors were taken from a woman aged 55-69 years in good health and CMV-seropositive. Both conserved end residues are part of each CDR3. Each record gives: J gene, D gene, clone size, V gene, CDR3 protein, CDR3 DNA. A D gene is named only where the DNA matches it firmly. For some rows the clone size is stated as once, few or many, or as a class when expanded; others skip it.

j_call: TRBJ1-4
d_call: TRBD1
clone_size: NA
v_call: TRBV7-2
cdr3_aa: CASSVDRGRSNEKLFF
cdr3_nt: TGTGCCAGCAGCGTGGACAGGGGGCGCAGTAATGAAAAACTGTTTTTT

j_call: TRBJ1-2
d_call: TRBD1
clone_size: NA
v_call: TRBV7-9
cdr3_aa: CASSFGGIKDREHGYTF
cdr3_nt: TGTGCCAGCAGCTTTGGGGGAATTAAGGACAGGGAGCATGGCTACACCTTC

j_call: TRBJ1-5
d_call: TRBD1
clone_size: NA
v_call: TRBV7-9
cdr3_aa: CASSLAGGVGNQPQHF
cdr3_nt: TGTGCCAGCAGCCTAGCAGGGGGAGTGGGCAATCAGCCCCAGCATTTT

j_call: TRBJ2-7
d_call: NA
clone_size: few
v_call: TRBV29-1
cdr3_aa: CSAGRAGAVEQYF
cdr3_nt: TGCAGCGCCGGACGGGCAGGGGCGGTAGAGCAGTACTTC

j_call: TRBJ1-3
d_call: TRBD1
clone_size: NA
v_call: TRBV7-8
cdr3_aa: CASYNRDRGAGNTIYF
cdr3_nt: TGTGCCAGCTATAACCGGGACAGGGGTGCTGGAAACACCATATATTTT

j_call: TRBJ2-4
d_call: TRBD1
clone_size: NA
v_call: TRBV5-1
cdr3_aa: CASSPGQGGNIQYF
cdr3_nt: TGCGCCAGCAGCCCGGGACAGGGGGGAAACATTCAGTACTTC

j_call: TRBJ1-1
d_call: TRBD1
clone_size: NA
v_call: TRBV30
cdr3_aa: CAWSTRQGYTEAFF
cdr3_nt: TGTGCCTGGAGCACCAGACAGGGGTACACTGAAGCTTTCTTT

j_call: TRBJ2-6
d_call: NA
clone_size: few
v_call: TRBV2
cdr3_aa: CASTSGSGANVLTF
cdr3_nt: TGTGCCAGCACCTCAGGCTCTGGGGCCAACGTCCTGACTTTC

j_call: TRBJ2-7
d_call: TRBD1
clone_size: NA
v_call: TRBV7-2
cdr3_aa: CASSRRGQVAEQYF
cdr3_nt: TGTGCCAGCAGCCGCCGGGGACAGGTAGCCGAGCAGTACTTC

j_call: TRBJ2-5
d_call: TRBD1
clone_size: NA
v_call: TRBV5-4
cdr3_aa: CASSPGQDRQETQYF
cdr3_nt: TGTGCCAGCAGCCCGGGACAGGACCGCCAAGAGACCCAGTACTTC

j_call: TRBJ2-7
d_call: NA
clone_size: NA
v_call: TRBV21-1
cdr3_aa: CASSKAVREFIYEQYF
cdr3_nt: TGTGCCAGCAGCAAAGCAGTGCGGGAATTTATCTACGAGCAGTACTTC

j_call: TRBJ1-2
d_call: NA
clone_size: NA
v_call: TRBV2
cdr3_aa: CASSPEITNYGYTF
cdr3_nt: TGTGCCAGCAGTCCAGAAATAACTAACTATGGCTACACCTTC

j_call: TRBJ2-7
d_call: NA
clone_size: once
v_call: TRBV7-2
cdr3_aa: CASSLGHSSYEQYF
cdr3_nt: TGTGCCAGCAGCTTGGGGCACAGTTCCTACGAGCAGTACTTC

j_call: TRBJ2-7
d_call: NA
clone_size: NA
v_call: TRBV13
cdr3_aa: CASSLGSTYEQYF
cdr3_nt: TGTGCCAGCAGCTTAGGAAGTACCTACGAGCAGTACTTC

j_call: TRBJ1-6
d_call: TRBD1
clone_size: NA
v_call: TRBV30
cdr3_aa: CALGGTGINSPLHF
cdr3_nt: TGTGCCTTGGGAGGGACAGGTATCAATTCACCCCTCCACTTT

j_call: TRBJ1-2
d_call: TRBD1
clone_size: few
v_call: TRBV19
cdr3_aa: CASYTGGAGYGYTF
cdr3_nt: TGTGCCAGTTATACAGGGGGCGCAGGGTATGGCTACACCTTC

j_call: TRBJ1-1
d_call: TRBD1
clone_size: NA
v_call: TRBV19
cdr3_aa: CASKTGMNTEAFF
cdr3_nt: TGTGCCAGTAAGACAGGGATGAACACTGAAGCTTTCTTT

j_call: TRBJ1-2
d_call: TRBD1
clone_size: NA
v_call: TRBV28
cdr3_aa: CASSTGVYGYTF
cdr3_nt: TGTGCCAGCAGTACAGGGGTCTATGGCTACACCTTC

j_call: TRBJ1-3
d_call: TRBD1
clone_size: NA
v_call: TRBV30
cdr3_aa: CAWSVGQVDTIYF
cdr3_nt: TGTGCCTGGAGTGTAGGACAGGTTGACACCATATATTTT

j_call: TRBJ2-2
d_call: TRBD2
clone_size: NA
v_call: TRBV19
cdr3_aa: CASIRAGGSYTGELFF
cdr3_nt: TGTGCCAGTATTAGGGCGGGCGGGAGTTACACCGGGGAGCTGTTTTTT

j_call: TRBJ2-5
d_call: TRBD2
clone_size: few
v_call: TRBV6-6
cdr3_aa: CASSPSLAGYQETQYF
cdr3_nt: TGTGCCAGCAGTCCGTCACTAGCGGGGTACCAAGAGACCCAGTACTTC

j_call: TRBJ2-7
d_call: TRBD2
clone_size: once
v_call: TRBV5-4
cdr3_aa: CASSGTSGIYEQYF
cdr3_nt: TGTGCCAGCAGCGGGACTAGCGGGATCTACGAGCAGTACTTC

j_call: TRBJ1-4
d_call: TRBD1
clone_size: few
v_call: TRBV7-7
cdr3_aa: CASSLPTEPGQNNEKLFF
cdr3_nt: TGTGCTAGCAGCTTACCGACCGAACCGGGACAGAATAATGAAAAACTGTTTTTT

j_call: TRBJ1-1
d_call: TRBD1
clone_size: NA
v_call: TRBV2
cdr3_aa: CASSESRTGRISFF
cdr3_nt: TGTGCCAGCAGTGAAAGCCGGACAGGTAGGATTTCTTTCTTT

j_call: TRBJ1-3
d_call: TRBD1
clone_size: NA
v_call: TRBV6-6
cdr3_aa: CASSARDSDLNTIYF
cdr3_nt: TGTGCCAGCAGTGCTCGGGACAGCGACTTAAACACCATATATTTT

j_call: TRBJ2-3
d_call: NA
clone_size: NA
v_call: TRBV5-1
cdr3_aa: CASSPLANTDTQYF
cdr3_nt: TGCGCCAGCAGCCCACTAGCAAACACAGATACGCAGTATTTT